Detailed here is one TCR beta chain. This clonotype has only a few counts. Its antigen is unknown. Qualities for individual bases were not recorded, and no much larger clone is one base off. The hyperthyroidism patients were 18 to 65 years old and newly diagnosed, with a disease duration of less than 2 months. Anyone with other autoimmune diseases, uncontrolled infections, pregnancy or lactation was excluded from the study. Diagnosis relied on clinical symptoms, serum thyroxine, TRAb, thyroid ultrasound and orbital computed tomography. Total RNA was extracted with Trizol reagent and quality-checked on an Agilent 2100 Bioanalyzer. These data belong to a study of Graves' ophthalmopathy and Graves' hyperthyroidism listed by TCRdb under 2018. At the level of the whole study: Hyperthyroidism was considered stable if no progression to ophthalmopathy occurred within 18 months of follow-up. TCR beta repertoire signatures were used to distinguish Graves' ophthalmopathy from Graves' hyperthyroidism and to predict progression to ophthalmopathy. In total, 120 to 150 blood samples were TCR-sequenced: some 43 ophthalmopathy, 80 or so hyperthyroidism and roughly 17 hyperthyroidism-to-ophthalmopathy patients. To explore V-J signatures distinguishing ophthalmopathy from hyperthyroidism, a discovery set of 100 patients (fewer than 45 ophthalmopathy, roughly 56 stable hyperthyroidism) was enrolled. An independent validation cohort was composed of some 19 hyperthyroidism patients and around 16 patients who later progressed from hyperthyroidism to ophthalmopathy. In over 5 hyperthyroidism patients, the T-cell repertoire of thyroid tissue was compared with the T-cell repertoire of blood. Following sample collection, hyperthyroidism patients were given methimazole at a starting dose of 30 mg daily, and ophthalmopathy patients were given high-dose intravenous methylprednisolone.

For repertoire sequencing, TCR beta CDR3 regions were amplified from RNA transcripts. The first round was an RT-PCR using HTBI primers with the Qiagen OneStep RT-PCR kit, and this first round was followed by a second-round multiplex PCR, then size selection and purification. Libraries were sequenced paired-end with 100 bp reads on an Illumina HiSeq2000. The study's own analysis went as follows. Reads were processed with SOAPnuke, discarding reads with adapters, uncalled bases, mean Phred below 15, or no exact constant-primer or identifier match. COPE v1.2.5 was used to merge the high-quality paired reads. Clonotypes were defined as unique nucleotide sequences and were aligned to IMGT TRB V, D and J references using MiTCR v1.1. Only V-J combinations with frequency above 0.0001 were analysed, covering approximately 99% of repertoires. A TCR clonal expansion and chaos score per V-J combination was defined as the ratio of F50 clonal expansion to chaos observed in the TCRdist matrix. Welch's t-statistics and random forest were used to reduce features to more than ten V-J combinations, which were fed into a naive Bayes classifier. The similarity between thyroid and blood repertoires was quantified using the Morisita-Horn index. TCRdb passed the public sequencing reads through fastp at Q25 and MiXCR, retaining productive beta sequences. Under each unique CDR3 protein, matching rows form one entry showing the most common genes and DNA. For this entry, the V and J calls and clone size follow TCRdb and not the study's own pipeline. Recorded for this sample are about 600,000 distinct CDR3 sequences; roughly 40% of them occurred a single time. The ten largest make up about 4.1% of the sample.

Overall study outcomes, separate from this receptor: Most expanded thyroid clonotypes with frequency above 0.001 were also detected in blood, suggesting blood repertoires may reflect the thyroid immune response. The 13-signature model separated ophthalmopathy from stable hyperthyroidism with 85% to 90% sensitivity and 81% to 82% specificity in cross-validation, and 80%/75% in the test set. No statistical method was used to set the sample size in advance, and the investigators knew which group each participant was assigned to. In validation, the model predicted ophthalmopathy progression with about 71% sensitivity and approximately 72% specificity; roughly 12 predicted patients were CT-confirmed with GO in a median of around 6 months.

Looking up the germline V gene (reference sequence) yields CDR1 LNHDA and CDR2 SQIVND. V was cut back by 3 bases and J by 3 bases, leaving a gap of 9 bases between them. Counted from cysteine to phenylalanine, this CDR3 has 13 amino acids. Just the 39-base CDR3 DNA is kept, in frame starting at base 1. The chain couples TRBV19 to TRBJ2-7; the D segment cannot be called with confidence. The receptor's source is an adult man with Graves' hyperthyroidism. Sequencing was performed on peripheral blood or thyroid tissue (not recorded which). CDR3 protein: CASSMGTSYEQYF. The sequenced DNA is TGTGCCAGTAGTATGGGCACCAGCTACGAGCAGTACTTC.